Below, one T cell receptor (beta chain) is given with its context. This sample was taken from a study of long-term antiretroviral therapy in people with HIV. Study in general: Some samples came about a decade before the 2015 immediate-ART recommendation, and these were the earliest.

With survey level as its setting, the immunoSEQ assay was v3.0. Profiled with immunoSEQ multiplex PCR; TCRdb holds only in-frame clones, not every one. This sample carries about 40,000 clones, 86% of them seen once, and the ten largest clones take roughly 4.9%. Deletions cut 4 bases from V and 0 bases from J, with 0 bases between. The CDR3 has 11 amino acids. Germline CDR1 MNHNS, CDR2 SASEGT. At minimum, one pre-ART and two post-ART PBMC samples were obtained from each donor. Specimen: unsorted PBMCs, collected 0.1 years before starting antiretroviral therapy. The receptor's source is a woman between 50 and 59 years old with HIV. The gene calls are TRBV6-1 and TRBJ1-1, with D uncertain. CDR3 bases: TGTGCCAGCAGTGTGAACACTGAAGCTTTCTTT. This gives the protein CASSVNTEAFF.